This is a list of T cell receptor beta chains from one sample in a study of technical replicates of blood from a few donors. Method: immunoSEQ multiplex PCR; TCRdb's copy keeps in-frame clones and lacks some. The table shows approximately 75,000 clones, with around 95% occurring only once. The specimen sequenced was T cells isolated from PBMCs. The source of these receptors is a human donor in good health. The CDR3 runs from the conserved cysteine through the conserved F or W. Fields, in order: clone size, V gene, J gene, D gene, CDR3 protein, CDR3 DNA. A D gene is named only where the DNA matches it firmly. Clone size is not always given. Where it is, it says once, few, many or a class for expanded clones.

clone size: .; V gene: TRBV4-1; J gene: TRBJ2-7; D gene: .; CDR3 protein: CASSQDAGRSYEQYF; CDR3 DNA: TGCGCCAGCAGCCAAGACGCGGGACGCTCCTACGAGCAGTACTTC
clone size: .; V gene: TRBV9; J gene: TRBJ2-7; D gene: TRBD1; CDR3 protein: CASSVDLPGQGAEQYF; CDR3 DNA: TGTGCCAGCAGCGTTGACCTGCCGGGACAGGGGGCCGAGCAGTACTTC
clone size: .; V gene: TRBV2; J gene: TRBJ1-2; D gene: .; CDR3 protein: CASNLDTHYGYTF; CDR3 DNA: TGTGCCAGCAATCTGGACACCCACTATGGCTACACCTTC
clone size: .; V gene: TRBV5-1; J gene: TRBJ2-7; D gene: .; CDR3 protein: CASSSSYEQYF; CDR3 DNA: TGCGCCAGCAGCTCTTCCTACGAGCAGTACTTC
clone size: .; V gene: TRBV13; J gene: TRBJ2-5; D gene: .; CDR3 protein: CASSPSGEGETQYF; CDR3 DNA: TGTGCCAGCAGTCCCTCGGGGGAAGGGGAGACCCAGTACTTC
clone size: .; V gene: TRBV9; J gene: TRBJ1-1; D gene: .; CDR3 protein: CASSLNPGGSGEEAFF; CDR3 DNA: TGTGCCAGCAGCCTCAACCCGGGAGGCAGCGGAGAAGAAGCTTTCTTT
clone size: .; V gene: TRBV6-1; J gene: TRBJ1-1; D gene: .; CDR3 protein: CASRRGSVTEAFF; CDR3 DNA: TGTGCCAGCAGACGAGGGAGTGTCACTGAAGCTTTCTTT
clone size: .; V gene: TRBV5-5; J gene: TRBJ2-7; D gene: .; CDR3 protein: CASSLLPNGYEQYF; CDR3 DNA: TGTGCCAGCAGCTTGCTCCCAAACGGGTACGAGCAGTACTTC
clone size: .; V gene: TRBV7-2; J gene: TRBJ2-3; D gene: .; CDR3 protein: CASGIYTGGTDTQYF; CDR3 DNA: TGTGCCAGCGGAATATACACCGGAGGGACAGATACGCAGTATTTT
clone size: .; V gene: TRBV5-4; J gene: TRBJ2-7; D gene: TRBD1; CDR3 protein: CASSRGQEYEQYF; CDR3 DNA: TGTGCCAGCAGCCGGGGACAGGAGTACGAGCAGTACTTC
clone size: .; V gene: TRBV5-4; J gene: TRBJ2-1; D gene: .; CDR3 protein: CASSSRGEYYNEQFF; CDR3 DNA: TGTGCCAGCAGCTCTCGCGGGGAGTACTACAATGAGCAGTTCTTC
clone size: .; V gene: TRBV29-1; J gene: TRBJ2-7; D gene: .; CDR3 protein: CSVVGLRGLPYEQYF; CDR3 DNA: TGCAGCGTTGTTGGATTACGCGGTCTGCCCTACGAGCAGTACTTC
clone size: .; V gene: TRBV11-2; J gene: TRBJ2-2; D gene: .; CDR3 protein: CASNYGGNTGELFF; CDR3 DNA: TGTGCCAGCAACTATGGAGGGAACACCGGGGAGCTGTTTTTT
clone size: .; V gene: TRBV30; J gene: TRBJ1-2; D gene: TRBD1; CDR3 protein: CAWSGDRGLGYTF; CDR3 DNA: TGTGCCTGGAGTGGGGACAGGGGGCTTGGCTACACCTTC
clone size: .; V gene: TRBV9; J gene: TRBJ2-3; D gene: .; CDR3 protein: CASSIRDFLTDTQYF; CDR3 DNA: TGTGCCAGCAGCATACGGGACTTCCTCACAGATACGCAGTATTTT
clone size: once; V gene: TRBV4-1; J gene: TRBJ2-3; D gene: .; CDR3 protein: CASSQGSPSTDTQYF; CDR3 DNA: TGCGCCAGCAGCCAAGGAAGCCCTAGCACAGATACGCAGTATTTT
clone size: .; V gene: TRBV2; J gene: TRBJ1-2; D gene: TRBD1; CDR3 protein: CASTPGGEDYGYTF; CDR3 DNA: TGTGCCAGCACTCCAGGGGGCGAGGACTATGGCTACACCTTC
clone size: .; V gene: TRBV6-1; J gene: TRBJ2-1; D gene: .; CDR3 protein: CASSLTHSGYNEQFF; CDR3 DNA: TGTGCCAGCAGCTTAACTCATTCAGGTTACAATGAGCAGTTCTTC
clone size: .; V gene: TRBV6-5; J gene: TRBJ2-1; D gene: .; CDR3 protein: CASSYSNWQSPNEQFF; CDR3 DNA: TGTGCCAGCAGTTACTCGAATTGGCAAAGTCCCAATGAGCAGTTCTTC
clone size: .; V gene: TRBV7-9; J gene: TRBJ2-2; D gene: TRBD1; CDR3 protein: CASRPGQGSTGELFF; CDR3 DNA: TGTGCCAGCAGACCAGGACAGGGATCCACCGGGGAGCTGTTTTTT
clone size: .; V gene: TRBV4-3; J gene: TRBJ2-2; D gene: TRBD1; CDR3 protein: CASSHTGTGRPLTNTGELFF; CDR3 DNA: TGCGCCAGCAGCCATACCGGGACAGGACGACCCCTTACGAACACCGGGGAGCTGTTTTTT
clone size: .; V gene: TRBV10-1; J gene: TRBJ2-7; D gene: .; CDR3 protein: CASSERTFYEQYF; CDR3 DNA: TGCGCCAGCAGTGAGCGAACTTTCTACGAGCAGTACTTC
clone size: .; V gene: TRBV5-1; J gene: TRBJ2-6; D gene: TRBD1; CDR3 protein: CASSLSRDRAGANVLTF; CDR3 DNA: TGCGCCAGCAGCCTGTCCCGGGACAGGGCTGGGGCCAACGTCCTGACTTTC
clone size: .; V gene: TRBV5-6; J gene: TRBJ2-1; D gene: TRBD1; CDR3 protein: CASSGAGQGNEQFF; CDR3 DNA: TGTGCCAGCAGCGGGGCAGGACAGGGAAATGAGCAGTTCTTC
clone size: .; V gene: TRBV27; J gene: TRBJ1-1; D gene: .; CDR3 protein: CASSLYLGNTEAFF; CDR3 DNA: TGTGCCAGCAGTTTATATCTAGGGAACACTGAAGCTTTCTTT
clone size: .; V gene: TRBV6-5; J gene: TRBJ2-7; D gene: TRBD1; CDR3 protein: CASRPTGDYEQYF; CDR3 DNA: TGTGCCAGCAGACCGACAGGGGATTACGAGCAGTACTTC
clone size: .; V gene: TRBV25-1; J gene: TRBJ2-2; D gene: TRBD2; CDR3 protein: CASSELGLSSNTGELFF; CDR3 DNA: TGTGCCAGCAGTGAGTTGGGACTATCCTCTAACACCGGGGAGCTGTTTTTT
clone size: once; V gene: TRBV5-1; J gene: TRBJ2-5; D gene: TRBD1; CDR3 protein: CASSLRQGLRRQETQYF; CDR3 DNA: TGCGCCAGCAGCCTAAGACAGGGCCTAAGAAGGCAAGAGACCCAGTACTTC
clone size: .; V gene: TRBV27; J gene: TRBJ1-5; D gene: .; CDR3 protein: CASSSGVTGAYQPQHF; CDR3 DNA: TGTGCCAGCAGTTCAGGGGTGACAGGCGCCTATCAGCCCCAGCATTTT
clone size: .; V gene: TRBV5-6; J gene: TRBJ2-5; D gene: TRBD1; CDR3 protein: CASSLESDRGETQYF; CDR3 DNA: TGTGCCAGCAGCTTGGAGTCGGACAGGGGAGAGACCCAGTACTTC
clone size: .; V gene: TRBV4-3; J gene: TRBJ2-5; D gene: .; CDR3 protein: CASSQEVFGGAETQYF; CDR3 DNA: TGCGCCAGCAGCCAAGAGGTGTTTGGAGGGGCCGAGACCCAGTACTTC
clone size: .; V gene: TRBV11-2; J gene: TRBJ2-1; D gene: .; CDR3 protein: CASSSVTGYNEQFF; CDR3 DNA: TGTGCCAGCAGTTCGGTAACGGGTTACAATGAGCAGTTCTTC
clone size: .; V gene: TRBV4-1; J gene: TRBJ2-7; D gene: TRBD2; CDR3 protein: CASSHLSGTTSYEQYF; CDR3 DNA: TGCGCCAGCAGCCACTTGAGCGGGACTACTTCCTACGAGCAGTACTTC
clone size: .; V gene: TRBV4-1; J gene: TRBJ2-7; D gene: TRBD2; CDR3 protein: CASSQPGLAYEQYF; CDR3 DNA: TGCGCCAGCAGCCAGCCGGGACTAGCCTACGAGCAGTACTTC
clone size: .; V gene: TRBV7-9; J gene: TRBJ1-1; D gene: .; CDR3 protein: CASSLPTGNTEAFF; CDR3 DNA: TGTGCCAGCAGCTTACCCACGGGAAACACTGAAGCTTTCTTT
clone size: .; V gene: TRBV19; J gene: TRBJ2-7; D gene: .; CDR3 protein: CASSIGLEAYEQYF; CDR3 DNA: TGTGCCAGTAGTATCGGTCTAGAAGCCTACGAGCAGTACTTC
clone size: .; V gene: TRBV25-1; J gene: TRBJ1-1; D gene: TRBD1; CDR3 protein: CASSEQGGTEAFF; CDR3 DNA: TGTGCCAGCAGTGAACAGGGGGGCACTGAAGCTTTCTTT
clone size: .; V gene: TRBV4-1; J gene: TRBJ2-3; D gene: .; CDR3 protein: CASSHHSTRTDTQYF; CDR3 DNA: TGCGCCAGCAGCCACCACTCGACCAGGACAGATACGCAGTATTTT
clone size: .; V gene: TRBV10-3; J gene: TRBJ2-1; D gene: .; CDR3 protein: CAISVPNSYNEQFF; CDR3 DNA: TGTGCCATCAGTGTCCCTAACTCCTACAATGAGCAGTTCTTC
clone size: .; V gene: TRBV7-9; J gene: TRBJ1-2; D gene: TRBD1; CDR3 protein: CASSSGGFGYTF; CDR3 DNA: TGTGCCAGCAGCTCAGGGGGCTTTGGCTACACCTTC
clone size: .; V gene: TRBV2; J gene: TRBJ2-7; D gene: TRBD2; CDR3 protein: CASSGGLAGGPYEQYF; CDR3 DNA: TGTGCCAGCAGTGGGGGGCTAGCGGGAGGTCCCTACGAGCAGTACTTC
clone size: .; V gene: TRBV6-1; J gene: TRBJ1-1; D gene: .; CDR3 protein: CASSAEQGINEAFF; CDR3 DNA: TGTGCCAGCAGTGCCGAACAGGGTATTAATGAAGCTTTCTTT
clone size: .; V gene: TRBV6-5; J gene: TRBJ1-2; D gene: TRBD1; CDR3 protein: CASRHGTGVGYTF; CDR3 DNA: TGTGCCAGCAGACACGGGACAGGGGTTGGCTACACCTTC
clone size: .; V gene: TRBV4-2; J gene: TRBJ2-5; D gene: TRBD1; CDR3 protein: CASSQIQGEIETQYF; CDR3 DNA: TGTGCCAGCAGCCAGATACAGGGGGAGATAGAGACCCAGTACTTC
clone size: .; V gene: TRBV2; J gene: TRBJ2-3; D gene: TRBD1; CDR3 protein: CASSLRTGESDTQYF; CDR3 DNA: TGTGCCAGCAGTCTCCGGACAGGGGAGTCAGATACGCAGTATTTT
clone size: .; V gene: TRBV27; J gene: TRBJ2-7; D gene: TRBD1; CDR3 protein: CASSGQGASYEQYF; CDR3 DNA: TGTGCCAGCAGTGGACAGGGGGCCTCCTACGAGCAGTACTTC
clone size: once; V gene: TRBV7-2; J gene: TRBJ1-3; D gene: .; CDR3 protein: CASSLGQRNTIYF; CDR3 DNA: TGTGCCAGCAGCTTGGGACAAAGAAACACCATATATTTT
clone size: .; V gene: TRBV29-1; J gene: TRBJ2-7; D gene: .; CDR3 protein: CSVAGSPYEQYF; CDR3 DNA: TGCAGCGTTGCCGGGAGCCCCTACGAGCAGTACTTC
clone size: .; V gene: TRBV7-7; J gene: TRBJ2-1; D gene: .; CDR3 protein: CASSLDRPATEQFF; CDR3 DNA: TGTGCCAGCAGCTTAGATCGGCCAGCGACGGAGCAGTTCTTC
clone size: once; V gene: TRBV7-9; J gene: TRBJ1-2; D gene: .; CDR3 protein: CASSGGDNYGYTF; CDR3 DNA: TGTGCCAGCAGCGGAGGGGACAACTATGGCTACACCTTC
clone size: .; V gene: TRBV10-3; J gene: TRBJ2-3; D gene: .; CDR3 protein: CAITSGSTDTQYF; CDR3 DNA: TGTGCCATCACCAGCGGGAGCACAGATACGCAGTATTTT
clone size: once; V gene: TRBV30; J gene: TRBJ2-3; D gene: .; CDR3 protein: CACSPSWLAVSDTQYF; CDR3 DNA: TGTGCCTGTTCTCCTAGCTGGCTAGCTGTTTCCGATACGCAGTATTTT
clone size: .; V gene: TRBV9; J gene: TRBJ2-2; D gene: TRBD2; CDR3 protein: CASSGGLAELTGELFF; CDR3 DNA: TGTGCCAGCAGCGGAGGACTAGCGGAGCTCACCGGGGAGCTGTTTTTT
clone size: .; V gene: TRBV10-3; J gene: TRBJ1-5; D gene: .; CDR3 protein: CAISEAGQPQHF; CDR3 DNA: TGTGCCATCAGTGAGGCGGGCCAGCCCCAGCATTTT
clone size: .; V gene: TRBV19; J gene: TRBJ1-5; D gene: .; CDR3 protein: CASRLTSNQPQHF; CDR3 DNA: TGTGCCAGCCGACTGACTAGCAATCAGCCCCAGCATTTT
clone size: .; V gene: TRBV11-3; J gene: TRBJ2-1; D gene: .; CDR3 protein: CASSLSGLSYNEQFF; CDR3 DNA: TGTGCCAGCAGCTTATCGGGACTCTCCTACAATGAGCAGTTCTTC
clone size: .; V gene: TRBV21-1; J gene: TRBJ1-5; D gene: .; CDR3 protein: CASSSSGTGANQPQHF; CDR3 DNA: TGTGCCAGCAGCTCCTCCGGCACAGGGGCGAATCAGCCCCAGCATTTT
clone size: .; V gene: TRBV4-1; J gene: TRBJ1-2; D gene: .; CDR3 protein: CASSQVSSGVYGDYGYTF; CDR3 DNA: TGCGCCAGCAGCCAAGTCTCGTCAGGGGTCTACGGTGACTATGGCTACACCTTC
clone size: .; V gene: TRBV7-9; J gene: TRBJ2-5; D gene: TRBD2; CDR3 protein: CASSSRLAEQETQYF; CDR3 DNA: TGTGCCAGCAGCTCGCGACTAGCGGAACAAGAGACCCAGTACTTC
clone size: .; V gene: TRBV11-2; J gene: TRBJ2-7; D gene: TRBD1; CDR3 protein: CASSLDTGTGLYEQYF; CDR3 DNA: TGTGCCAGCAGCTTAGACACCGGGACAGGTTTATACGAGCAGTACTTC